This T cell receptor (beta chain) came from a study of T cell responses to AZD1222 COVID-19 vaccine. Study-wide results and limits: Donors in the cohort were predominantly white British and more often female, and clonal diversity was possibly underestimated. All repertoire sampling was performed exclusively after the peak T cell response.

TCRdb's copy holds only in-frame clones and misses some; the assay was immunoSEQ multiplex PCR. The data hold about 97,000 clones, with 87% observed a single time. In regard to this clone: What it binds is unknown.

This CDR3 has 15 residues. The germline CDR1 and CDR2 sequences are SNHLY and FYNNEI. V shed 6 bases and J 6 bases; nucleotides not matched to a gene: 6. The V gene is TRBV2, the J gene TRBJ2-2, with 11 bases that match TRBD2. This sequence was found in an adult in good health. The input for sequencing was peripheral blood, taken on day 0 of AZD1222 vaccination. The CDR3 protein is CASSRSSGRPGELFF. The CDR3 nucleotides are TGTGCCAGCAGCAGGTCTAGCGGGAGGCCCGGGGAGCTGTTTTTT.